This TCR beta chain originates from a study of T cell responses to AZD1222 COVID-19 vaccine (dated by TCRdb to 2020 to 2022). With respect to the entire study: A total of 230 to 250 trial participants underwent TCR sequencing, of whom 207 had received two doses of AZD1222 and approximately 26 had received two doses of the MenACWY control vaccine. Trial participants were enrolled by age into subgroups of 18-55, 56-69 and 70-plus years, and 148, 28 and 57 TCR-sequenced participants, respectively, were included in these subgroups.

Between the V and J ends, shortened by 3 bases and 2 bases respectively, the junction contains 15 bases. Sequences SEHNR (CDR1) and FQNEAQ (CDR2) are obtained from the germline V gene (reference sequence). There are 16 amino acids in the CDR3, from cysteine to phenylalanine inclusive. Only CDR3 DNA remains: 48 bases, in frame from the first base. The time point tag for this specimen amounts to: about 28 days (+/-7) after the second vaccine dose. AZD1222 recipients given second doses at about 4 weeks or at about 12 weeks were pooled, since spike-specific TCR depth and breadth were not found to differ between the two schedules. Samples from vaccinated people were obtained from the UK trials COV001 and COV002, which included a single-blind randomized controlled phase 2/3 trial of AZD1222 (ChAdOx1 nCoV-19) in healthy adults. Trial participant PBMC samples were collected at day 0 and day 28 after the second dose for TCRbeta chain sequencing.

The CDR3 regions of human TCRbeta chains were subjected to immunosequencing. The published analysis was carried out like this. Repertoire TCRs were checked for matches against a reference library of SARS-CoV-2-specific TCRs that had been generated using the MIRA antigen-specificity platform. Breadth was defined as the fraction of unique TCRs that were SARS-CoV-2-associated, and depth was defined as the fraction of total T cells that were SARS-CoV-2-associated. Using the MIRA data, every spike-specific TCR was mapped to the spike region that the TCR reacted to and assigned to either a CD4 or a CD8 class. Log10-transformed breadth and depth values were compared by one-way ANOVA with Sidak's multiple comparisons tests. The immuneACCESS repertoire file appears here via TCRdb, limited to in-frame rearrangements. These files lack a portion of the clones; in checked studies, under half of the deficit traces to unresolved V genes, and the cause of the others is not known. V, J and clone size were drawn from that table, and D and trimming were deduced from the DNA. The sample table shows some 150,000 clones, and 92% are seen once. The ten largest account for 2.5% to 4% of the sample.

General findings and caveats noted by the study authors: After two AZD1222 doses, spike-specific TCR breadth and depth were significantly higher than at day 0 and than in MenACWY recipients. Participants were mostly white British and included more females than males, and it was suggested by the authors that clonal diversity may have been underestimated. Because no day 14 peak-response samples were available, the repertoires could be characterized only after the peak T cell response. In the small 56-69-year group, the increase in depth fell short of significance, most likely because of low power. Reportedly, close to half of the unique spike-specific TCRs recognized epitopes lying outside the regions that are mutated in the B.1.351 and B.1.1.7 variants. The vaccine-associated CD4 TCRs covered the entire spike protein, and the dominant responses fell in regions 160-218 and 743-854. Conclusions about previously exposed vaccinees are limited because only five to seven AZD1222 recipients were SARS-CoV-2 seropositive at baseline.

About this clone itself: The target of this receptor is not known. No much larger clonotype is one base removed from it; base qualities were not supplied.

The chain was built from TRBV7-9 and TRBJ2-3; too little of a D gene remains to name it. Sample: peripheral blood, taken 28 days after the second AZD1222 dose. The sequence came from an adult who received the AZD1222 COVID-19 vaccine. The sequence in DNA is TGTGCCAGCAGCTTGGTCAGCGATGGGCCCACAGATACGCAGTATTTT. It encodes CASSLVSDGPTDTQYF.